These T cell receptor beta chains were read from a single sample in a study of cytomegalovirus exposure and HLA in healthy donors. The protocol was immunoSEQ multiplex PCR, while the TCRdb copy is restricted to in-frame clones and leaves out a portion. Recorded for this sample: some 150,000 clones. Sequencing was done on a sample of PBMCs. The receptors originated from a woman younger than 35 in good health and CMV-seropositive. CDR3s include the opening cysteine and the closing phenylalanine or tryptophan. The D gene is left open where the match is weak.

j_gene | len | v_gene | d_gene | CDR3nt | CDR3aa
TRBJ2-3 | 15 | TRBV5-1 | TRBD2 | TGCGCCAGCAGCTTAGAGGCGGGAGAAGTTGATACGCAGTATTTT | CASSLEAGEVDTQYF
TRBJ2-2 | 17 | TRBV18 | . | TGTGCCAGCTTACCCATCCCAGGGGCGAGTCTTCCCGGGGAGCTGTTTTTT | CASLPIPGASLPGELFF
TRBJ1-6 | 19 | TRBV5-4 | . | TGTGCCAGCATCTACCGGGGTACGCAAAAAAGCTCCTATAATTCACCCCTCCACTTT | CASIYRGTQKSSYNSPLHF
TRBJ1-2 | 14 | TRBV2 | TRBD1 | TGTGCCAGCAGTCATAAGATTACAGGGGAGGGCTACACCTTC | CASSHKITGEGYTF
TRBJ2-5 | 14 | TRBV19 | . | TGTGCCAGTAGTATAGTGGGAGGTCAAGAGACCCAGTACTTC | CASSIVGGQETQYF
TRBJ1-3 | 16 | TRBV6-1 | TRBD1 | TGTGCCAGCAGTGCGGGACAGTACAGCTCTGGAAACACCATATATTTT | CASSAGQYSSGNTIYF
TRBJ2-2 | 16 | TRBV11-2 | TRBD2 | TGTGCCAGCAGCTTTTTAGCGGGGGGGCCCACCGGGGAGCTGTTTTTT | CASSFLAGGPTGELFF
TRBJ2-2 | 13 | TRBV19 | . | TGTGCCAGGGAGGCAGGGGCCGGCGGGGAGCTGTTTTTT | CAREAGAGGELFF
TRBJ2-3 | 16 | TRBV27 | TRBD2 | TGTGCCAGCAGTTTCACTAGCGGGGGAACCACAGATACGCAGTATTTT | CASSFTSGGTTDTQYF
TRBJ2-2 | 14 | TRBV10-3 | TRBD2 | TGTGCCATCGACAGCGGGGGGAACACCGGGGAGCTGTTTTTT | CAIDSGGNTGELFF
TRBJ2-7 | 11 | TRBV20-1 | . | TGCAGTGCTAGCCTCGGCTACGAGCAGTACTTC | CSASLGYEQYF
TRBJ1-2 | 14 | TRBV2 | . | TGTGCCAGCAGTTACCACTCCTCCGCCTATGGCTACACCTTC | CASSYHSSAYGYTF
TRBJ1-5 | 12 | TRBV2 | . | TGTGCCAGCAGCCAGGGGAGTCAGCCCCAGCATTTT | CASSQGSQPQHF
TRBJ2-2 | 12 | TRBV19 | . | TGTGCCAGTAGACTCTCTAGGGGGGAGCTGTTTTTT | CASRLSRGELFF
TRBJ1-1 | 14 | TRBV2 | TRBD1 | TGTGCCAGCAGTGAAAAGGGGGCGGACACTGAAGCTTTCTTT | CASSEKGADTEAFF
TRBJ1-1 | 14 | TRBV11-2 | . | TGTGCCAGCAGCTCTAATACAGGACCCACTGAAGCTTTCTTT | CASSSNTGPTEAFF
TRBJ1-2 | 15 | TRBV6-6 | TRBD1 | TGTGCCAGCAGTTACTCGTCGACAGGGGGCGATGGCTACACCTTC | CASSYSSTGGDGYTF
TRBJ2-7 | 13 | TRBV6-1 | TRBD2 | TGTGCCAGCGGGGAGGGAGGATCCTACGAGCAGTACTTC | CASGEGGSYEQYF
TRBJ1-5 | 15 | TRBV10-3 | TRBD1 | TGTGCCATCAGTGAGACAGGGGGCATAGGTCAGCCCCAGCATTTT | CAISETGGIGQPQHF
TRBJ1-4 | 15 | TRBV18 | TRBD1 | TGTGCCAGCTCACCGCGGACAGGGCCTAATGAAAAACTGTTTTTT | CASSPRTGPNEKLFF
TRBJ2-7 | 14 | TRBV5-1 | . | TGCGCCAGCAGCTACCAGGGGGGAAGGTACGAGCAGTACTTC | CASSYQGGRYEQYF
TRBJ1-4 | 16 | TRBV7-9 | TRBD1 | TGTGCCAGCAGCTTAAACCTCAGACAGGGGGTGCAAAAACTGTTTTTT | CASSLNLRQGVQKLFF
TRBJ2-4 | 15 | TRBV10-3 | TRBD1 | TGTGCCATCAGTAGCTCCGGGACAGGGGCTGGGATTCAGTACTTC | CAISSSGTGAGIQYF
TRBJ1-1 | 12 | TRBV6-4 | TRBD1 | TGTGCCAGCAGAAACAGGGGGTCGGAAGCTTTCTTT | CASRNRGSEAFF
TRBJ1-1 | 13 | TRBV18 | TRBD1 | TGTGCCAGCTCCCCCGGGACAGGGAATGAAGCTTTCTTT | CASSPGTGNEAFF
TRBJ2-7 | 15 | TRBV6-1 | TRBD2 | TGTGCCAGCAGTGAACGGGCTAGCGGCGTCTACGAGCAGTACTTC | CASSERASGVYEQYF
TRBJ2-7 | 14 | TRBV6-5 | TRBD2 | TGTGCCAGCAGGAGGGCGGGAGGGGAGGGCGAGCAGTACTTC | CASRRAGGEGEQYF
TRBJ2-2 | 15 | TRBV11-2 | . | TGTGCCAGCAGCTTATTGGCCACGGGAACCGGGGAGCTGTTTTTT | CASSLLATGTGELFF
TRBJ2-2 | 17 | TRBV10-1 | . | TGCGCCAGCAGACATATGAGACACTTTCCGAACACCGGGGAGCTGTTTTTT | CASRHMRHFPNTGELFF
TRBJ2-7 | 12 | TRBV2 | . | TGTGCCAGCAGTCCAAACGTCGGCGAGCAGTACTTC | CASSPNVGEQYF
TRBJ1-2 | 14 | TRBV5-6 | . | TGTGCCAGCAGCTTGGCATTAGCAACCTATGGCTACACCTTC | CASSLALATYGYTF
TRBJ1-2 | 11 | TRBV5-6 | . | TGTGCCAGCAGCCGCGACTATGGCTACACCTTC | CASSRDYGYTF
TRBJ1-2 | 15 | TRBV27 | TRBD1 | TGTGCCAGCAGGCCTTGGGACAGGGGTGACTATGGCTACACCTTC | CASRPWDRGDYGYTF
TRBJ2-5 | 13 | TRBV30 | TRBD2 | TGTGCCGGAAGACTAGCGGGAGGGGAGACCCAGTACTTC | CAGRLAGGETQYF
TRBJ2-7 | 13 | TRBV2 | . | TGTGCCACCCAACAGGGATCAACCTACGAGCAGTACTTC | CATQQGSTYEQYF
TRBJ1-1 | 14 | TRBV6-1 | . | TGTGCCAGCAGTGAATTGTCAGGGTTGGCTGAAGCTTTCTTT | CASSELSGLAEAFF
TRBJ2-1 | 14 | TRBV5-4 | . | TGTGCCAGCAGCTCCGGGACAACATACAATGAGCAGTTCTTC | CASSSGTTYNEQFF
TRBJ2-2 | 12 | TRBV7-9 | . | TGTGCCAGCAGCCTTCTCGGTGGGGAGCTGTTTTTT | CASSLLGGELFF
TRBJ2-5 | 16 | TRBV14 | . | TGTGCCAGCAGCGGAAGGGGAGCGGGCCTCCAGGAGACCCAGTACTTC | CASSGRGAGLQETQYF
TRBJ1-1 | 14 | TRBV2 | . | TGTGCCAGCAGCCTGGGGGCAGGGCGAACTGAAGCTTTCTTT | CASSLGAGRTEAFF
TRBJ1-3 | 16 | TRBV4-3 | TRBD1 | TGCGCCAGCAGCCAAGGAGACAGGGTCTCCGGAAACACCATATATTTT | CASSQGDRVSGNTIYF
TRBJ2-1 | 15 | TRBV7-2 | TRBD2 | TGTGCCAGCAGCTCAGGACTAGCGGGGACTTATGAGCAGTTCTTC | CASSSGLAGTYEQFF
TRBJ2-7 | 13 | TRBV6-1 | TRBD2 | TGTGCCAGCAGTTTTGTAGCGGGTGACGAGCAGTACTTC | CASSFVAGDEQYF
TRBJ1-2 | 14 | TRBV5-4 | TRBD1 | TGTGCCAGCAGCCCGGGGGACAGGGGGCTTGGCTACACCTTC | CASSPGDRGLGYTF
TRBJ1-1 | 15 | TRBV5-4 | TRBD1 | TGTGCCAGCAGTCCTACAGGGGGCGCAGGCACTGAAGCTTTCTTT | CASSPTGGAGTEAFF
TRBJ2-7 | 16 | TRBV6-5 | . | TGTGCCAGCAGTTACTGGGACATGGCTGGCATCTACGAGCAGTACTTC | CASSYWDMAGIYEQYF
TRBJ1-3 | 15 | TRBV6-1 | . | TGTGCCAGCAGTGTAAACAGGGAAACTGGAAACACCATATATTTT | CASSVNRETGNTIYF
TRBJ2-7 | 16 | TRBV4-1 | . | TGCGCCAGCAGCCAAGTCTCCGGGACTCCGTCCTACGAGCAGTACTTC | CASSQVSGTPSYEQYF